Each of the 20 T cell receptor beta chains below was sequenced from the same sample in a study of cytomegalovirus exposure and HLA in healthy donors. Measured with immunoSEQ multiplex PCR; TCRdb has only the in-frame clones, and not every one. The sample comprises 65,000 to 70,000 clones, around 90% of which are singletons, and about 3% rests with the top ten. The sample taken for sequencing was PBMCs. Receptors originate from a man younger than 35 in good health and CMV-seronegative.

The rearrangement uses TRBV9 and TRBJ2-3; possibly TRBD1 for D (5 bases). Germline CDR1 SGDLS, CDR2 YYNGEE. There are 15 residues in the CDR3. The V end was cut by 4 bases, the J end by 7 bases, with 19 bases between. The DNA for the CDR3 is TGTGCCAGCAGCACTGGTAAGGGGATCGTAAATACGCAGTATTTT. Amino acids: CASSTGKGIVNTQYF.

The chain joins TRBV7-2 to TRBJ1-2; unclear D gene. CDR1 is SGHTA, CDR2 FQGNSA, per germline. V lost 5 bases and J lost 5, with 12 bases in between. The CDR3 runs to 13 residues. This CDR3 reads CASSPTTVYGYTF. The CDR3 region has the DNA TGTGCCAGCAGCCCGACCACAGTTTATGGCTACACCTTC.

The chain combines TRBV6-1 with TRBJ2-5; TRBD2 matches at 9 bases. This CDR3 region has 15 residues. Trimming took 8 bases from V and 2 from J; bases not matched to a gene: 9. CDR1 and CDR2 (germline): MNHNS, SASEGT. The CDR3 bases are TGTGCCAGCCATCGTCGTAGCGGGAGACAAGAGACCCAGTACTTC. Translating it yields CASHRRSGRQETQYF.

The chain links TRBV28 to TRBJ2-1, with 8 bases fitting TRBD1. Germline V gives CDR1 MDHEN, CDR2 SYDVKM. V dropped 0 bases and J dropped 6; count of bases not matched to a gene: 7. The CDR3 is 16 residues long. CDR3 coding DNA: TGTGCCAGCAGTTTATGCTCAGGGGGCGCGTGCAATGAGCAGTTCTTC. This codes for CASSLCSGGACNEQFF.

This chain joins TRBV30 and TRBJ2-3; TRBD2 matches at 7 bases. The CDR3 extends over 14 amino acids. Germline CDR1 GTSNPN, CDR2 SVGIG (reference sequence). With V trimmed by 3 bases and J by 1 base, 4 bases remained unmatched. The CDR3 reads CAWRAGVGTDTQYF. The CDR3 nucleotides are TGTGCCTGGAGGGCGGGAGTCGGCACAGATACGCAGTATTTT.

In DNA form, the CDR3 reads TGTGCCAGCAGCCCCTTCCCCGGTATAGCGGGAGGGGTATACGAGCAGTACTTC. This encodes CASSPFPGIAGGVYEQYF. This chain links TRBV13 with TRBJ2-7; TRBD2 aligns across 11 bases. Germline-derived CDR1 and CDR2 are PRHDT and FYEKMQ (reference sequence). Trimming at V came to 5 bases and at J to 4 bases, leaving 16 bases not matched to a gene. This CDR3 comprises 18 residues.

The V gene is TRBV25-1, the J gene TRBJ2-7, with D perhaps matching TRBD1 (6 bases). Germline-derived CDR1 and CDR2 are MGHDK and SYGVNS. The V gene lost 2 bases and the J gene lost 4 bases, with 15 bases spanning the gap. The CDR3 sequence is 15 residues long. The CDR3 is CASSETSGHLYEQYF. Written as DNA, the CDR3 is TGTGCCAGCAGTGAAACTTCGGGACATTTATACGAGCAGTACTTC.

This chain connects TRBV18 to TRBJ2-7; the match to TRBD2 covers 10 bases. The CDR3 loop spans 16 amino acids. V lost 1 base and J lost 0; bases outside the gene matches: 3. CDR1 is KGHSH, CDR2 LQKENI, per germline. The CDR3 here is CASSPRGLAISYEQYF. The DNA of the CDR3 is TGTGCCAGCTCACCACGGGGACTAGCGATCTCCTACGAGCAGTACTTC.

V is TRBV7-3 and J is TRBJ2-3; TRBD2 agrees at 12 bases. CDR3 size: 17 residues. The germline V gene encodes CDR1 SGHTA and CDR2 FQGTGA. Trimming cost V 0 bases and J 3 bases; bases outside gene matches: 4. CDR3 loop: CASSLTTSGSVTDTQYF. CDR3 DNA sequence: TGTGCCAGCAGCTTAACGACTAGCGGGAGTGTAACAGATACGCAGTATTTT.

This clone has only a few counts. CDR3 sequence: CASSSFANTGELFF. CDR3 coding DNA: TGTGCCAGCAGCTCGTTCGCGAACACCGGGGAGCTGTTTTTT. This chain joins TRBV7-3 and TRBJ2-2; D not resolved. The CDR3 totals 14 residues. Trimming stripped 4 bases from V and 0 bases from J, with 6 bases between. Germline lookup yields CDR1 SGHTA and CDR2 FQGTGA.

V and J are TRBV10-3 and TRBJ2-3; possibly TRBD2 for D (6 bases). Per germline, CDR1 ENHRY and CDR2 SYGVKD. The CDR3 length is 15 residues. V was pared by 2 bases and J by 3 bases, with 12 bases between. CDR3 in amino acids: CAISELARGTDTQYF. The DNA for the CDR3 is TGTGCCATCAGTGAGCTAGCGCGTGGGACAGATACGCAGTATTTT.

J is TRBJ2-2 and V is TRBV4-3; D gene uncertain. V was shortened by 1 base and J by 8 bases, with 14 bases between the two germline ends. Germline values: CDR1 LGHNA, CDR2 YSLEER. The CDR3 loop spans 15 amino acids. CDR3 protein: CASSQGDLLRGELFF. DNA for the CDR3: TGCGCCAGCAGCCAAGGAGACTTACTCAGAGGGGAGCTGTTTTTT.

The chain uses TRBV5-5 and TRBJ2-3; 8 bases line up with TRBD2. Losses at the gene ends were 2 bases for V and 0 bases for J; bases not matched to a gene: 5. The V gene's germline CDR1 is SGHKS and CDR2 YYEKEE (reference sequence). This CDR3 has 16 amino acids. The CDR3 DNA reads as TGTGCCAGCAGCTTAGGACTAGCTATCAGCACAGATACGCAGTATTTT. Translation gives CASSLGLAISTDTQYF. Combining the CDR3 with reference TRBV5-5 and TRBJ2-3 gives the whole variable domain DAGVTQSPTHLIKTRGQQVTLRCSPISGHKSVSWYQQVLGQGPQFIFQYYEKEERGRGNFPDRFSARQFPNYSSELNVNALLLGDSALYLCASSLGLAISTDTQYFGPGTRLTVL.

The CDR3 sequence: CASSLGGPYGYTF. The CDR3 DNA reads TGTGCCAGCAGCTTGGGGGGACCCTATGGCTACACCTTC. V is TRBV11-2 and J is TRBJ1-2, with a tentative D call TRBD1 (5 bases). V was pared by 3 bases and J by 4 bases, with 9 bases between. The germline gives CDR1 SGHAT, CDR2 FQNNGV. This CDR3 has 13 residues.

DNA of the CDR3: TGTGCCAGCAGCTTCGACAGGACGCAGTATTTT. Translation gives CASSFDRTQYF. The chain couples TRBV9 to TRBJ2-3; D might be TRBD1 (6 bases). Deletions cut 4 bases from V and 9 bases from J, with 9 bases between. Looked up from germline, CDR1 is SGDLS and CDR2 is YYNGEE. The CDR3 length is 11 residues.

V and J are TRBV5-4 and TRBJ2-3, with TRBD1 identical over 8 bases. The CDR3 contains 14 residues. The germline CDR1 and CDR2 sequences are SGHNT and YYREEE (reference sequence). With V trimmed by 4 bases and J by 5 bases, 6 bases remained unmatched. The chain's CDR3 is CASSKDRGRDTQYF. CDR3 bases: TGTGCCAGCAGCAAAGACAGGGGCAGAGATACGCAGTATTTT.

This chain joins TRBV15 and TRBJ2-5; no firm D call. V lost 0 bases and J 7 bases, leaving 9 bases between the germline ends. There are 13 residues in the CDR3. Per the germline V gene, CDR1 is LNHNV and CDR2 is YYDKDF (reference sequence). CDR3 bases: TGTGCCACCAGCAGAGATCTCCCGTCGACCCAGTACTTC. This codes for CATSRDLPSTQYF.

The V call is TRBV29-1, the J call TRBJ2-3; 16 bases are shared with TRBD2. Germline V gives CDR1 SQVTM, CDR2 ANQGSEA. The CDR3 is made up of 17 amino acids. Trimming cost V 7 bases and J 1 base; bases outside gene matches: 8. CDR3 nucleotide sequence: TGCAGCGAGCAACCGGGACTAGCGGGAGGGGGCACAGATACGCAGTATTTT. This translates into CSEQPGLAGGGTDTQYF.

The rearrangement uses TRBV4-3 and TRBJ2-1, with 7 bases matching TRBD1. J lost 5 bases, V lost 0 bases, and 10 bases had no gene match. Germline V gene sequence: CDR1 LGHNA, CDR2 YSLEER. The CDR3 extends over 17 amino acids. The chain's CDR3 is CASSQDRFADRHNEQFF. As DNA, the CDR3 is TGCGCCAGCAGCCAAGATAGGTTTGCGGACAGGCACAATGAGCAGTTCTTC.

This sequence joins TRBV27 and TRBJ2-2, with D hard to call. With 5 bases removed from V and 5 bases from J, the gap between germline ends came to 9 bases. CDR3 size: 13 residues. Germline V gene sequence: CDR1 MNHEY, CDR2 SMNVEV (reference sequence). The CDR3 protein is CASSPTWTGELFF. CDR3 DNA sequence: TGTGCCAGCAGTCCTACCTGGACCGGGGAGCTGTTTTTT.